The clone carrying this T cell receptor beta chain appeared a single time. As yet, its antigen is unknown. The sample is drawn from a study of cytomegalovirus exposure and HLA in healthy donors. Study-level findings and limits: Later analysis indicated greater clonal expansion among HLA-associated TCR beta chains than among equally common other chains. Most TCR beta V segments were productive about 87% or about 30% of the time in an earlier analysis. Association with HLA alleles at 0.05 false discovery rate was found for around 17,000 TCR beta sequences in a later analysis. The classifier reportedly diagnosed cytomegalovirus status with high specificity and sensitivity.

PCR used 60 Vbeta primers and 13 Jbeta primers. The repertoire was sequenced with immunoSEQ multiplex PCR; TCRdb's copy has only in-frame clones and lacks some. The sample has around 40,000 clones; 60% to 75% are singletons. This CDR3 is 15 amino acids long. Deletions cut 7 bases from V and 3 bases from J, with 17 bases between. Looked up from germline, CDR1 is PRHDT and CDR2 is FYEKMQ (reference sequence). The sample was PBMCs. This TCR was sampled from a man in his forties or fifties in good health and CMV-seronegative. J is TRBJ2-3 and V is TRBV13; D may be TRBD2 (7 bases). The CDR3 nucleotides read TGTGCCAGCAACCTAGCTGGGGGGGCAACAGATACGCAGTATTTT. Protein product: CASNLAGGATDTQYF.